Presented here are 9 T cell receptor beta chains from one specimen sequenced in a study of cytomegalovirus exposure and HLA in healthy donors. The PCR used 60 Vbeta and 13 Jbeta primers. This table comes from immunoSEQ multiplex PCR, and its TCRdb copy is limited to in-frame clones, with some not included. The table shows about 240,000 clones, with approximately 78% occurring only once. Source material: PBMCs. All receptors derive from a boy aged 10-17 years in good health and CMV-seronegative.

This clone was seen a handful of times. The chain carries TRBV5-6 and TRBJ2-7; 8 positions agree with TRBD1. The germline V gene encodes CDR1 SGHDT and CDR2 YYEEEE. The CDR3 is made up of 15 amino acids. With V trimmed by 2 bases and J by 0 bases, 4 bases remained unmatched. CDR3 protein: CASSLWDRSSYEQYF. The CDR3 DNA is TGTGCCAGCAGCTTATGGGACAGGAGCTCCTACGAGCAGTACTTC.

The V call is TRBV15, the J call TRBJ1-4, with TRBD1 identical over 7 bases. The CDR3 extends over 20 amino acids. Trimming removed 5 bases from V and 1 base from J; junction bases left unmatched: 19. Germline CDR1 LNHNV, CDR2 YYDKDF (reference sequence). CDR3 bases: TGTGCCACCAGCGGAAAGGGGGCAGGGGGAATGTTCGGAACTAATGAAAAACTGTTTTTT. Its translation is CATSGKGAGGMFGTNEKLFF.

The rearrangement uses TRBV7-9 and TRBJ2-7; TRBD1 aligns across 8 bases. Germline assignment: CDR1 SEHNR and CDR2 FQNEAQ (reference sequence). This CDR3 comprises 17 residues. The junction had 13 bases not matched to a gene; V was cut back by 5 bases and J by 1 base. The CDR3 loop reads CASSAGLDRGRSYEQYF. The CDR3 bases are TGTGCCAGCAGCGCGGGCCTTGACAGGGGACGGTCCTACGAGCAGTACTTC.

V usage is TRBV12-5 and J usage is TRBJ1-6; perhaps TRBD1 as D (5 bases). Trimming shortened V by 7 bases and J by 10 bases, and 14 bases separated the two germline ends. This CDR3 is 13 amino acids long. Per the germline V gene, CDR1 is LGHNT and CDR2 is FRNRAP. CDR3 nucleotide sequence: TGTGCTAGTGCCCTAGCGGGGCACTCACCCCTCCACTTT. It is translated as CASALAGHSPLHF.

The rearrangement joins TRBV5-4 to TRBJ2-3; no clear D. Trimming pared 3 bases from V and 4 bases from J, leaving 12 bases between. This CDR3 is 14 amino acids long. Germline CDR1 and CDR2: SGHNT and YYREEE (reference sequence). The CDR3, as DNA: TGTGCCAGCAGCTACGGAGAGATCGCAGATACGCAGTATTTT. Translated: CASSYGEIADTQYF. The variable domain in full, with the rest retrieved from reference TRBV5-4 and TRBJ2-3, is ETGVTQSPTHLIKTRGQQVTLRCSSQSGHNTVSWYQQALGQGPQFIFQYYREEENGRGNFPPRFSGLQFPNYSSELNVNALELDDSALYLCASSYGEIADTQYFGPGTRLTVL.

The chain employs TRBV25-1 and TRBJ1-3; no firm D call. Trimming cost V 1 base and J 1 base, with 11 bases left between them. Germline V gene lookup returns CDR1 MGHDK and CDR2 SYGVNS. The CDR3 loop spans 16 amino acids. In nucleotides, the CDR3 is TGTGCCAGCAGTGAATTTTACAGTAGGTCTGGAAACACCATATATTTT. It codes for CASSEFYSRSGNTIYF. Complete variable domain (other parts from reference TRBV25-1 and TRBJ1-3): EADIYQTPRYLVIGTGKKITLECSQTMGHDKMYWYQQDPGMELHLIHYSYGVNSTEKGDLSSESTVSRIRTEHFPLTLESARPSHTSQYLCASSEFYSRSGNTIYFGEGSWLTVV.

The chain couples TRBV2 to TRBJ1-1, with 8 bases that match TRBD1. This CDR3 spans 11 amino acids. Looked up from germline, CDR1 is SNHLY and CDR2 is FYNNEI. After removal of 6 bases from V and 11 bases from J, the junction contained 5 bases not matched to a gene. This chain's CDR3 is CASRGQGRAFF. The DNA for the CDR3 is TGTGCCAGCAGAGGACAGGGTAGGGCTTTCTTT.

V gene TRBV29-1 combines with J gene TRBJ2-5; 16 positions agree with TRBD2. The J call is doubtful: the DNA matches TRBJ2-7 better. Per germline, CDR1 SQVTM and CDR2 ANQGSEA. The CDR3 totals 17 residues. CDR3 nucleotide sequence: TGCAGCGTCCCGAGCGGGACTAGCGGGAGGGCGGTCTACGAGCAGTACTTC. The encoded protein is CSVPSGTSGRAVYEQYF.

This clone was recorded once. This chain joins TRBV5-1 and TRBJ2-7, with TRBD2 matching 12 bases. The CDR3 has 15 amino acids. Looked up from germline, CDR1 is SGHRS and CDR2 is YFSETQ. V was clipped by 4 bases and J by 1 base; unmatched bases: 3. CDR3 nucleotide sequence: TGCGCCAGCAGCCATGGACTAGCGGGGTCCTACGAGCAGTACTTC. Translation: CASSHGLAGSYEQYF.